The sequence of this TCR beta chain was determined in a study of shared clonotypes between healthy human individuals (TCRdb year 2020). Notes on the research overall: The cohort included three men and a couple of women between 18 and 49 years of age. To increase sequencing depth and limit assay-specific biases, TCR repertoire library preparation and sequencing were carried out by different laboratories using diverse techniques. Per donor, three plates each were used for CD4 naive and CD4 memory, two for CD8 naive, and one for CD8 memory. Blood TCR repertoires of five healthy adults were deeply sequenced to estimate repertoire size and the extent of clonotype sharing between individuals. Each donor's leukapheresis produced roughly between about 0.9 and 9.5 billion PBMCs.

Overall study outcomes, separate from this receptor: Across a handful of donors, roughly 5% of naive CD4, around 3.5% of naive CD8, under 2.5% of memory CD4, and approximately 0.4% of memory CD8 clonotypes were shared. Even with the large sequencing depth, rarefaction of the sorted-subset datasets indicated that sequencing was incomplete. Pairwise subsampling led to the expectation that sequencing depth would affect the degree of clonotype sharing among donors. Higher generation probabilities were observed for clonotypes shared by all four sorted-subset donors than for non-shared clonotypes. Larger estimated clonotype richness was generally found for naive subsets than for memory subsets. Only blood was sampled, and tissue TCR repertoires likely differ from those in blood. The genetic and exposure-history diversity represented was limited by the small number of donors.

Healthy HIV-negative adults with no recently reported acute infections or vaccinations were included as donors. All donors were Caucasian adults living in Nashville, Tennessee, USA. CD4+ T cells were enriched by magnetic negative selection, after which naive cells were positively selected on CD45RA and the negative fraction was taken as the memory subset. After blood collection by leukapheresis, PBMCs were isolated using Ficoll-Histopaque density gradient centrifugation and then cryopreserved in the vapor phase of liquid nitrogen. Purity and quantity of every magnetically sorted T cell population were checked by analytical flow cytometry. Genomic DNA was isolated from every sorted fraction and measured by UV absorbance on a Nanodrop 2000c. A note on this clone: The antigen this receptor binds is unknown. Per-base quality was not reported, and no clone a single base away is much larger than it.

Using the deep immunoSEQ assay, TCR CDR3 regions were amplified from genomic DNA by multiplex PCR. Extracted genomic DNA from each cell subset was distributed evenly across all wells of several immunoSEQ 96-well plates, and each plate was treated as a replicate. For sorted subsets, roughly 190 ng of genomic DNA, equivalent to 30,000 or so T cell genomes, went into each replicate PCR. The purified libraries were quantified using a Qubit 3.0 fluorometer, sized with a Bioanalyzer 2100, and then quantified again using the KAPA Library Quantification kit. Every immunoSEQ 96-well plate was sequenced on a separate single-read 150-cycle Illumina NextSeq 550 flow cell. The published analysis was carried out like this. Because the immunoSEQ output held only junctional sequences and lacked quality scores, the filtering could not match the filtering applied to full-length reads. To assign V/J genes and CDR3, sequences were annotated using PyIR, a Python wrapper for IgBLAST v1.9, with IMGT germline references. Reads with weak V/J assignments (E-value above 1e-6), missing CDR3, stop codons, out-of-frame junctions, or ambiguous translated residues were removed. V3J clonotypes were defined as sequences sharing an identical inferred V gene, J gene, and CDR3 amino acid sequence. Percentage overlap between repertoires was computed as shared unique clonotypes divided by the size of the smaller repertoire. Richness of each repertoire was evaluated using RTK rarefaction, the Chao1 estimator, and Recon v2.1 estimates of unobserved clonotypes. Generation probabilities were computed with OLGA for all TCRbeta clonotypes obtained by the gDNA method from several donors. TCRdb holds this immuneACCESS table with in-frame rearrangements only. Some clones are missing; in checked studies, unresolved V genes explain under half, and the rest has no known cause. V, J and clone size derive from that table, while D and trimming were established from the DNA sequence. Here the sample has 2 million or so clones; over 85% occur a single time. 0.1% to 0.15% of the sample is taken by the ten largest.

From the cysteine through the phenylalanine, the CDR3 covers 16 amino acids. Of all the DNA, just the CDR3 is kept, 48 bases in frame from base 1. The junction shows trimming of 5 bases on V and 4 bases on J, and the gene matches do not reach 10 bases of it. CDR1 and CDR2, looked up from the germline V gene, are MDHEN and SYDVKM. Source material: naive CD4+ T cells sorted from blood. Per the publication, the cell subset or site label means: CD45RA+ positively selected. The TCR originated in a young man in good health. This chain joins TRBV28 to TRBJ1-1, and TRBD1 matches 10 of the central bases. The CDR3 has the sequence CASSLGTGVRVTEAFF. The nucleotide sequence reads as follows: TGTGCCAGCAGTCTAGGGACAGGGGTTCGGGTCACTGAAGCTTTCTTT. Extended through the reference TRBV28 and TRBJ1-1 proteins, this CDR3 yields the full variable domain: DVKVTQSSRYLVKRTGEKVFLECVQDMDHENMFWYRQDPGLGLRLIYFSYDVKMKEKGDIPEGYSVSREKKERFSLILESASTNQTSMYLCASSLGTGVRVTEAFFGQGTRLTVV.